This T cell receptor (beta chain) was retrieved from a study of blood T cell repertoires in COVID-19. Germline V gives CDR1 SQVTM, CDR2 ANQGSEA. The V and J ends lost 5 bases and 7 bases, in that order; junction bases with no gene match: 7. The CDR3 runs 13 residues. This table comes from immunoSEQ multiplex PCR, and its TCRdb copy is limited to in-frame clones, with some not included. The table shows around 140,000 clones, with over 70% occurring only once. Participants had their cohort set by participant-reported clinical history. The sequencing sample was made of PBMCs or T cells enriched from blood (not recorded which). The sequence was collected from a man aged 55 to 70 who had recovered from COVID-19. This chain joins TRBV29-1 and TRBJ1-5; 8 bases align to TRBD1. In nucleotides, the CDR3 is TGCAGCGTTAAATTTTCAGGGGGCCAGCCCCAGCATTTT. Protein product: CSVKFSGGQPQHF.